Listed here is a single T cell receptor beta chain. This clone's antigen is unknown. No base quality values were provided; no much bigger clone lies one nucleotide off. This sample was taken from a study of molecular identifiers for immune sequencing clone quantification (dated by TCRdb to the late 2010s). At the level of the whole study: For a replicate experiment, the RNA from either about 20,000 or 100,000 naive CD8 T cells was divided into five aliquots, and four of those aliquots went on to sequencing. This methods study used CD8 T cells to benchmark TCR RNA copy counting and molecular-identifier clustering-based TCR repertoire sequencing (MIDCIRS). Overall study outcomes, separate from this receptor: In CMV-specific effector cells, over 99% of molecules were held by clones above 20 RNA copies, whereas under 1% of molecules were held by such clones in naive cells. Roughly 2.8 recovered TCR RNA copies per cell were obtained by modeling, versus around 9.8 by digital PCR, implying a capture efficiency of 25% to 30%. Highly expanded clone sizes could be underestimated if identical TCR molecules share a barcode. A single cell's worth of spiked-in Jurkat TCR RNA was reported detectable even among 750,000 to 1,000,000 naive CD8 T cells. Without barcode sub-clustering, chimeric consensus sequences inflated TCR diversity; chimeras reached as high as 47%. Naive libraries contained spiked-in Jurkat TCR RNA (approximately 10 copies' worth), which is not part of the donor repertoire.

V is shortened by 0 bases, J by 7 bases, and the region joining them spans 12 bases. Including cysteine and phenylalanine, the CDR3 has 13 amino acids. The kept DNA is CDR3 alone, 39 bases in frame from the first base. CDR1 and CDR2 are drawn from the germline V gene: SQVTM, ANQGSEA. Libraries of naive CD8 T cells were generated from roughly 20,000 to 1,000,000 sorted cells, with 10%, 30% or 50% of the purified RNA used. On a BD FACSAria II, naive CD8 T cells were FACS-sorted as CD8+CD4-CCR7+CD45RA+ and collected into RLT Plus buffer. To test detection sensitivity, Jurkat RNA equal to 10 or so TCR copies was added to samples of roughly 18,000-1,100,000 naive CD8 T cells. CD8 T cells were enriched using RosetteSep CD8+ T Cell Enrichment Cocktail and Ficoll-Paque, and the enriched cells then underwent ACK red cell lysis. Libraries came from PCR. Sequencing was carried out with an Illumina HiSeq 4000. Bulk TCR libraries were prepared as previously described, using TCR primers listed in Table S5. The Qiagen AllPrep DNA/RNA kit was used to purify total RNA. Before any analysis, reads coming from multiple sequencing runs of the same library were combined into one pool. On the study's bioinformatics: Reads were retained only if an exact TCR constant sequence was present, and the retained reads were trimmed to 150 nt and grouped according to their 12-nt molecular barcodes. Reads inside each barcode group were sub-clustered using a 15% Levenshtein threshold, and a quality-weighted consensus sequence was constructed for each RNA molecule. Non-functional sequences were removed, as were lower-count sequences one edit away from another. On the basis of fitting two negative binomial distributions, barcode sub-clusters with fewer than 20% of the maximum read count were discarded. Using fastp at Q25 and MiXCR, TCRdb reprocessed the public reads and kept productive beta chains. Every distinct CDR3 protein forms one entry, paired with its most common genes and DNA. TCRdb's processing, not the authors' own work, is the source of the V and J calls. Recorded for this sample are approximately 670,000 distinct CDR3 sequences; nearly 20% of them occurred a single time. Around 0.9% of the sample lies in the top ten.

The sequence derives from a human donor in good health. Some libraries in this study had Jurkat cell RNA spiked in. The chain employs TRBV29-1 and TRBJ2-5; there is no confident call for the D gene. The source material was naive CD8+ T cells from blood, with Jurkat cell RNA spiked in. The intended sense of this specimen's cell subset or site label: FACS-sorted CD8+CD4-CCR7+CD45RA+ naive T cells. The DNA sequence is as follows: TGCAGCGTTGAAGACAGGACCCCGGGGACCCAGTACTTC. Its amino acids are CSVEDRTPGTQYF.